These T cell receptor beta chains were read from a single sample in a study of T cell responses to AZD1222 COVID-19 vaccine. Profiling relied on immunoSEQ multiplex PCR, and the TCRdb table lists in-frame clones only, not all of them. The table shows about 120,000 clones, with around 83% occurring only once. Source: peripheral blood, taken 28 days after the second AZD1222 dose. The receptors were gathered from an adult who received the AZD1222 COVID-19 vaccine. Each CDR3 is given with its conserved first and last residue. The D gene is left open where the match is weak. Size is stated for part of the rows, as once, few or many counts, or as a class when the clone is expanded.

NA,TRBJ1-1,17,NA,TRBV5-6,TGTGCCAGCAGCTCACCTTTCCGGATTGGGCGAAACACTGAAGCTTTCTTT,CASSSPFRIGRNTEAFF
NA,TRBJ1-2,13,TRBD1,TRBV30,TGTGCCTGGTCCGGGACAGGGGCTGTCGGCTACACCTTC,CAWSGTGAVGYTF
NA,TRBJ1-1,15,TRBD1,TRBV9,TGTGCCAGCAGCCTTACAGGGGGCGCGGGGGCGGGAGCTTTCTTT,CASSLTGGAGAGAFF
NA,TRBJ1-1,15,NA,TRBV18,TGTGCCAGCTCACCTGAGACGCCTATCCCAACTGAAGCTTTCTTT,CASSPETPIPTEAFF
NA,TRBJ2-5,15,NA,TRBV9,TGTGCCAGCAGCGCAGGGGAGGGGTTCGGAGAGACCCAGTACTTC,CASSAGEGFGETQYF
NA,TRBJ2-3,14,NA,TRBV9,TGTGCCAGCAGCGTGACAAGCCCACCAGATACGCAGTATTTT,CASSVTSPPDTQYF
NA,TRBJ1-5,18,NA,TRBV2,TGTGCCAGCAGAGACCAACCCTACCGCCAGGATAGCAATCAGCCCCAGCATTTT,CASRDQPYRQDSNQPQHF
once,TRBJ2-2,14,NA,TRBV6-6,TGTGCCAGCAGTCTTGACACCAACACCGGGGAGCTGTTTTTT,CASSLDTNTGELFF
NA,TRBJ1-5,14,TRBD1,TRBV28,TGTGCCAGCAGCCGACAGGGATCAGATCAGCCCCAGCATTTT,CASSRQGSDQPQHF
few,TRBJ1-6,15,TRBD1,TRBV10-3,TGTGCCATCAGTGACCATGGACAGGGCAATTCACCCCTCCACTTT,CAISDHGQGNSPLHF
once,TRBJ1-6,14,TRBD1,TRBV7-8,TGTGCCAGCAGCCCGGGACAGAGTAATTCACCCCTCCACTTT,CASSPGQSNSPLHF
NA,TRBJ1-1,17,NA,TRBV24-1,TGTGCCACCAGTGATTCAGGTTCGCGGGGCAGGAACACTGAAGCTTTCTTT,CATSDSGSRGRNTEAFF
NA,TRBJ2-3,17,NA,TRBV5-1,TGCGCCAGCAGCTTATCGGGGGACACCGGTAGCACAGATACGCAGTATTTT,CASSLSGDTGSTDTQYF
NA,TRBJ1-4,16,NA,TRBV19,TGTGCCAGTAGTATAGTTGGTCCCGCAACTAATGAAAAACTGTTTTTT,CASSIVGPATNEKLFF
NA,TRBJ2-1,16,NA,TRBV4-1,TGCGCCAGCAGCCAAGAGCCCGGGGCGTTAGGTGGTGAGCAGTTCTTC,CASSQEPGALGGEQFF
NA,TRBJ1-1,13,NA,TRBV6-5,TGTGCCAGCACCCTTTCCCAACAGATTGAAGCTTTCTTT,CASTLSQQIEAFF
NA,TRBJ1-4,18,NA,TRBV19,TGTGCCAGTAGTGCACGCTGGAGGCAGCTCGCAACTAATGAAAAACTGTTTTTT,CASSARWRQLATNEKLFF
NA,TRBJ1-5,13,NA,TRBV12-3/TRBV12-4,TGTGCCAGCCGTGGACGTAGCAATCAGCCCCAGCATTTT,CASRGRSNQPQHF
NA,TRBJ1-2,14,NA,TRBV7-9,TGTGCCAGCAGCTTAATCGGGGGAGGCTATGGCTACACCTTC,CASSLIGGGYGYTF
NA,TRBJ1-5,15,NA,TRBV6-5,TGTGCCAGCAGTTACTATGGGGGCAGCAATCAGCCCCAGCATTTT,CASSYYGGSNQPQHF
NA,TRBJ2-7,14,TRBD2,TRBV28,TGTGCCAGCTCACGGGGCGGGAGCTCCTACGAGCAGTACTTC,CASSRGGSSYEQYF
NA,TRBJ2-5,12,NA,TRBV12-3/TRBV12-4,TGTGCCAGCAGTTGGCACCAAGAGACCCAGTACTTC,CASSWHQETQYF
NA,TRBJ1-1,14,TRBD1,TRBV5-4,TGTGCCAGCAACCTAGGCACAGGGGGCTCTGAAGCTTTCTTT,CASNLGTGGSEAFF
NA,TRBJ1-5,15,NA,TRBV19,TGTGCCAGTACCGCAGGGCAGCTAAGCAATCAGCCCCAGCATTTT,CASTAGQLSNQPQHF
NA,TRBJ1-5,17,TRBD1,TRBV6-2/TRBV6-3,TGTGCCAGCAGTTACTCGTTTATCCAGGGACAGAATCAGCCCCAGCATTTT,CASSYSFIQGQNQPQHF
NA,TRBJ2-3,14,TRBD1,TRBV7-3,TGTGCCAGCGGACTGGGACAGGGCACAGATACGCAGTATTTT,CASGLGQGTDTQYF
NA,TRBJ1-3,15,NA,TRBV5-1,TGCGCCAGCAGCCGGGCCCTGGACTCTGGAAACACCATATATTTT,CASSRALDSGNTIYF
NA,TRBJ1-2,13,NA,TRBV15,TGTGCCACCAGTCGCGGGGCCGATTATGGCTACACCTTC,CATSRGADYGYTF
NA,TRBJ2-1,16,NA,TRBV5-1,TGCGCCAGCAGCTTGGGGAGGGGAATCTCCTACAATGAGCAGTTCTTC,CASSLGRGISYNEQFF
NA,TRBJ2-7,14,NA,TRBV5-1,TGCGCCAGCAGCTCCGACGGCTATCCCTACGAGCAGTACTTC,CASSSDGYPYEQYF
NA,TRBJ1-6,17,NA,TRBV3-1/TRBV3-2,TGTGCCAGCAGCCAAGATCGTTTTGGGGGGCGCGGATCACCCCTCCACTTT,CASSQDRFGGRGSPLHF
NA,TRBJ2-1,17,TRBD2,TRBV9,TGTGCCAGCAGCGTAAGCAGCGGGGGCGATTCCTACAATGAGCAGTTCTTC,CASSVSSGGDSYNEQFF
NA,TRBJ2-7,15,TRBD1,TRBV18,TGTGCCAGCTCACCAGCAGGGGGCTTCGACTACGAGCAGTACTTC,CASSPAGGFDYEQYF
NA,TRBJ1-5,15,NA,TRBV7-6,TGTGCCAGCAGCTCCTTTTTTGGTAGCAATCAGCCCCAGCATTTT,CASSSFFGSNQPQHF
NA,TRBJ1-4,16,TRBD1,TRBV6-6,TGTGCCAGCAGTTACGTTAGGGACAGGTTTAATGAAAAACTGTTTTTT,CASSYVRDRFNEKLFF
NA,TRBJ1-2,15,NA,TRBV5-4,TGTGCCAGCAGCTTGGGGGGCAGCCTTAACTATGGCTACACCTTC,CASSLGGSLNYGYTF
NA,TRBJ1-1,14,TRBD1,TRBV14,TGTGCCAGCAGCCAGGTTGACAGGGTCACTGAAGCTTTCTTT,CASSQVDRVTEAFF
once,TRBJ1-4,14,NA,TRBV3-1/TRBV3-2,TGTGCCAGCAGCCACGGCAGGGGTGGTGAAAAACTGTTTTTT,CASSHGRGGEKLFF
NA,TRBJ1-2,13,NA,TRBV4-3,TGCGCCAGCAGCCAAGATAAGGGGAGAGGGGAAACCTTC,CASSQDKGRGETF
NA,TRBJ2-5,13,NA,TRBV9,TGTGCCAGCAGCTCCCGGGTCCGGGAGACCCAGTACTTC,CASSSRVRETQYF
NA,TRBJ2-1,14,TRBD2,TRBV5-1,TGCGCCAGCAGCCTGGGCGGGAGGGCCAATGAGCAGTTCTTC,CASSLGGRANEQFF
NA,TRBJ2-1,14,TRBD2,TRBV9,TGTGCCAGCAGCTGGGGGAGGGGTCTCAATGAGCAGTTCTTC,CASSWGRGLNEQFF
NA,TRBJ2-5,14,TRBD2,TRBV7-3,TGTGCCAGCAGCTGGGGGGGTCGGCAAGAGACCCAGTACTTC,CASSWGGRQETQYF
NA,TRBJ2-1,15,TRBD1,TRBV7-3,TGTGCCAGCAGCTTTGACAGGGGATTTCACAATGAGCAGTTCTTC,CASSFDRGFHNEQFF
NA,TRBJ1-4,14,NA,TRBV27,TGTGCCAGCTCACGGGGCGACGGGCAGGAAAAACTGTTTTTT,CASSRGDGQEKLFF
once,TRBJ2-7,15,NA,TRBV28,TGTGCCAGCGTAAGGTTGGGGCAGAAAAACTACGAGCAGTACTTC,CASVRLGQKNYEQYF
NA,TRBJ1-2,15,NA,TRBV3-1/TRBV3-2,TGTGCCAGCAGCCAAGTAGGAGGGTATGGCTATGGCTACACCTTC,CASSQVGGYGYGYTF
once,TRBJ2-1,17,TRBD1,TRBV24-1,TGTGCCACCAGTGCCGACAACAGGGGAAGCTCCTACAATGAGCAGTTCTTC,CATSADNRGSSYNEQFF
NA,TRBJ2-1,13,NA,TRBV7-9,TGTGCCAGCAGCTTAGGACAGCAGCTCACGCAGTTCTTC,CASSLGQQLTQFF
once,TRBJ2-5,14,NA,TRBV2,TGTGCCAGCAGCCCCGACAGGTTCCAAGAGACCCAGTACTTC,CASSPDRFQETQYF
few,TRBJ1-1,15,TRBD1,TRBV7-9,TGTGCCAGCAGCTTATTCGACAGGGTATTAACTGAAGCTTTCTTT,CASSLFDRVLTEAFF